One and the same sample provided the 29 T cell receptor beta chains below, sequenced in a study of blood T cells in healthy people across ages. Through a sample-barcoded 5' primer and a J-beta primer mix, a second PCR was run for 7 to 11 cycles. TCRdb re-called the 5' RACE reads with MiXCR, one entry per CDR3 protein. The data contain approximately 800,000 distinct CDR3 sequences, more than 55% of them singletons. The sequenced material came from blood. These receptors were taken from a man aged 40-49 years in good health.

The chain carries TRBV3-1 and TRBJ2-5; TRBD1 is a possible D gene (5 bases). V was pared by 1 base and J by 3 bases, with 9 bases between. The CDR3 is 14 residues long. The germline V gene has CDR1 LGHDT and CDR2 YNNKEL (reference sequence). Here the CDR3 DNA reads TGTGCCAGCAGCCAAGGTGACAGAAAAGAGACCCAGTACTTC. Translated, it gives CASSQGDRKETQYF.

This clonotype was picked up a small number of times. V usage is TRBV27 and J usage is TRBJ2-5; no clear D. Germline V gene lookup returns CDR1 MNHEY and CDR2 SMNVEV (reference sequence). Trimming removed 5 bases from V and 5 bases from J, with 12 bases in between. This CDR3 is built from 13 residues. DNA for the CDR3: TGTGCCAGCAGTCTAACGGCCGGGGAGACCCAGTACTTC. It is translated as CASSLTAGETQYF.

The rearrangement uses TRBV2 and TRBJ2-5, with D possibly being TRBD1 (5 bases). From germline, CDR1 is SNHLY and CDR2 FYNNEI. Trimming pared 9 bases from V and 4 bases from J, leaving 12 bases between. The CDR3 extends over 12 amino acids. The DNA for the CDR3 is TGTGCCAGAGGGGTTAGCTTAGAGACCCAGTACTTC. Protein: CARGVSLETQYF.

The rearrangement joins TRBV20-1 to TRBJ2-1, with 13 bases that match TRBD2. The J segment lost 6 bases and the V segment lost 5 bases, leaving 1 base of the junction unmatched. The CDR3 is made up of 13 amino acids. The germline V gene has CDR1 DFQATT and CDR2 SNEGSKA (reference sequence). CDR3 sequence: CSARTSGSNEQFF. CDR3 bases: TGCAGTGCTCGGACTAGCGGGAGCAATGAGCAGTTCTTC.

This clonotype was seen only a few times. V gene TRBV25-1 combines with J gene TRBJ2-4; 7 bases are shared with TRBD1. This CDR3 contains 14 residues. V gave up 2 bases and J gave up 5 bases; unmatched junction bases: 3. Germline CDR1 and CDR2: MGHDK and SYGVNS. For the CDR3, the DNA is TGTGCCAGCAGTGAACCGGGACAGCAAAACATTCAGTACTTC. This translates into CASSEPGQQNIQYF.

The chain has TRBV3-1 and TRBJ1-1; possible D gene TRBD1, 5 bases. This CDR3 comprises 14 residues. Trimming removed 8 bases from V and 5 bases from J, with 18 bases in between. CDR1 and CDR2 (germline): LGHDT, YNNKEL (reference sequence). The DNA of the CDR3 is TGTGCCAGCCTCAACGGCGGGGCGGGGACTGAAGCTTTCTTT. It is translated as CASLNGGAGTEAFF.

The gene calls are TRBV21-1 and TRBJ1-2; the table's D call TRBD1 went unverified against the DNA. TRBV21-1 counts as a pseudogene. CDR3 size: 17 residues. The CDR3 reads CASSKALGTGSIRGYTF. For the CDR3, the DNA is TGTGCCAGCAGCAAAGCGCTTGGGACAGGGTCAATTAGGGGCTACACCTTC.

J is TRBJ2-5 and V is TRBV20-1, with 11 nucleotides matching TRBD2. The junction had 10 bases not matched to a gene; V was cut back by 6 bases and J by 7 bases. Germline CDR1 and CDR2: DFQATT and SNEGSKA (reference sequence). The CDR3 is 14 residues long. CDR3 sequence: CSAPSGGSLGTQYF. CDR3 DNA: TGCAGTGCCCCTAGCGGGGGGTCTCTCGGGACCCAGTACTTC.

The CDR3 sequence: CASSFDPLSGSGSYEQYF. DNA for the CDR3: TGTGCCAGCAGCTTCGACCCGTTAAGCGGGAGCGGGTCCTACGAGCAGTACTTC. The chain links TRBV7-8 to TRBJ2-5; 8 positions agree with TRBD2. The assigned J gene may be wrong: the sequence end matches TRBJ2-7 better. This CDR3 has 18 amino acids. Germline V gene sequence: CDR1 SGHVS, CDR2 FQNEAQ.

This clonotype was detected only a few times. V and J are TRBV29-1 and TRBJ2-3; the D gene is possibly TRBD1 (6 bases). Germline lookup yields CDR1 SQVTM and CDR2 ANQGSEA. The CDR3 consists of 13 residues. The ends were cut back, 7 bases at V and 5 bases at J, with 16 bases in the middle. CDR3 sequence reads: CSAQQGGGDTQYF. The CDR3 nucleotides read TGCAGCGCACAACAGGGTGGGGGAGATACGCAGTATTTT.

This sequence joins TRBV13 and TRBJ2-7; TRBD1 aligns across 7 bases. Trimming removed 4 bases from V and 2 bases from J; junction bases left unmatched: 5. CDR1 and CDR2 from the germline V gene are PRHDT and FYEKMQ (reference sequence). This CDR3 contains 14 residues. This CDR3 is CASSSGQRAYEQYF. In DNA, the CDR3 is TGTGCCAGCAGCTCGGGACAGAGAGCCTACGAGCAGTACTTC.

V and J are TRBV7-9 and TRBJ2-3, with D perhaps TRBD1 (6 bases). Trimming pared 5 bases from V and 2 bases from J, leaving 11 bases between. CDR3 size: 14 residues. Germline V gene sequence: CDR1 SEHNR, CDR2 FQNEAQ (reference sequence). DNA for the CDR3: TGTGCCAGCAGCCCGGACAGATACACAGATACGCAGTATTTT. As protein: CASSPDRYTDTQYF. Full variable domain (rest looked up from reference TRBV7-9 and TRBJ2-3): DTGVSQNPRHKITKRGQNVTFRCDPISEHNRLYWYRQTLGQGPEFLTYFQNEAQLEKSRLLSDRFSAERPKGSFSTLEIQRTEQGDSAMYLCASSPDRYTDTQYFGPGTRLTVL.

V is TRBV24-1 and J is TRBJ2-3, with D uncertain. The CDR3 loop spans 13 amino acids. In germline, CDR1 is KGHDR, CDR2 SFDVKD. The ends were cut back, 9 bases at V and 0 bases at J, with 9 bases in the middle. The CDR3 DNA sequence: TGTGCCACCGGACGGCCGAGCACAGATACGCAGTATTTT. As protein: CATGRPSTDTQYF.

The rearrangement links TRBV5-1 to TRBJ2-7; D possibly matches TRBD1 or TRBD2 (5 bases each). The J call is in doubt because the DNA end fits TRBJ2-5 better. In germline, CDR1 is SGHRS, CDR2 YFSETQ. The CDR3 consists of 14 residues. The CDR3 nucleotides read TGCGCCAGCAGCTCCGGGGCAGAGCCACAGACCCAGTACTTC. This gives the protein CASSSGAEPQTQYF.

In DNA, the CDR3 is TGTGCCACCAGCACTCGAGCCGGCGGGCTTGCAGATACGCAGTATTTT. Protein: CATSTRAGGLADTQYF. The chain joins TRBV15 to TRBJ2-3, with D tentatively TRBD2 (5 bases). V lost 4 bases and J 4 bases, leaving 18 bases between the germline ends. Germline CDR1 is LNHNV and CDR2 is YYDKDF (reference sequence). The CDR3 spans 16 residues.

This clonotype has just a few counts. The chain joins TRBV12-3 or TRBV12-4 to TRBJ2-1; D possibly uses TRBD1 or TRBD2 (7 bases each). The germline V and J ends were trimmed by 5 bases and 7 bases, with 21 bases remaining between them. The CDR3 runs to 16 residues. The CDR3 region is CASSPPGGGRGNEQFF. The CDR3 coding sequence is TGTGCCAGCAGTCCCCCAGGGGGGGGTCGGGGAAATGAGCAGTTCTTC.

V gene TRBV2 combines with J gene TRBJ1-1, with unresolved D. Trimming took 8 bases from V and 3 from J, leaving 13 bases between them. From germline, CDR1 is SNHLY and CDR2 FYNNEI. This CDR3 spans 13 amino acids. CDR3 residues: CASGGQEDTEAFF. The DNA for the CDR3 is TGTGCCAGCGGTGGTCAGGAAGACACTGAAGCTTTCTTT.

The chain is built from TRBV11-2 and TRBJ2-4, with D maybe TRBD2 (6 bases). The end of the DNA aligns better with TRBJ2-5, so the J call may be wrong. Germline CDR1 reads SGHAT; CDR2 reads FQNNGV. There are 15 residues in the CDR3. The CDR3 sequence is CASSYAGTPKETQYF. CDR3 coding DNA: TGTGCCAGCAGCTACGCCGGGACTCCCAAAGAGACCCAGTACTTC.

The V call is TRBV20-1, the J call TRBJ2-1; no clear D. The germline CDR1 and CDR2 sequences are DFQATT and SNEGSKA (reference sequence). The CDR3 contains 13 residues. The ends were cut back, 3 bases at V and 5 bases at J, with 11 bases in the middle. CDR3 amino acids: CSASLHEDNEQFF. The CDR3 nucleotides are TGCAGTGCTAGTCTCCACGAAGACAATGAGCAGTTCTTC.

The chain carries TRBV20-1 and TRBJ2-1, with D perhaps matching TRBD1 or TRBD2 (5 bases each). CDR1 and CDR2 from the germline V gene are DFQATT and SNEGSKA (reference sequence). The CDR3 is 14 residues long. Trimming shortened V by 3 bases and J by 4 bases, and 13 bases separated the two germline ends. The CDR3 region has the DNA TGCAGTGCTAGGGGACGAATTCAGTACAATGAGCAGTTCTTC. It encodes CSARGRIQYNEQFF.

A few counts support this clonotype. The V call is TRBV7-6, the J call TRBJ2-5, with TRBD2 as a possible D gene (6 bases). The J call is uncertain, as TRBJ2-7 better fits the DNA end. This CDR3 region has 17 residues. Germline assignment: CDR1 SGHVS and CDR2 FNYEAQ. CDR3 residues: CASSPHIAALGGNEQYF. The CDR3 DNA is TGTGCCAGCAGCCCGCACATAGCGGCCCTAGGAGGTAACGAGCAGTACTTC.

CDR3 protein: CASSTRGRYSETQYF. The CDR3, as DNA: TGTGCCAGCAGTACCCGCGGGAGGTACTCGGAGACCCAGTACTTC. V and J are TRBV27 and TRBJ2-5; 8 bases map to TRBD2. The V gene's germline CDR1 is MNHEY and CDR2 SMNVEV (reference sequence). The CDR3 is 15 amino acids. Losses at the gene ends were 5 bases for V and 5 bases for J; bases not matched to a gene: 10.

V usage is TRBV7-9 and J usage is TRBJ2-2; the match to TRBD1 covers 10 bases. J gave up 1 base and V 4 bases, and 9 bases lay outside the gene matches. Germline CDR1 reads SEHNR; CDR2 reads FQNEAQ (reference sequence). CDR3 length: 18 amino acids. The CDR3 DNA follows: TGTGCCAGCAGCTACCCCTCAGGGACAGGGGAGAACACCGGGGAGCTGTTTTTT. This codes for CASSYPSGTGENTGELFF.

The chain links TRBV5-6 to TRBJ2-1; D not certain. V lost 3 bases, J lost 6 bases, and 28 bases lay in between. CDR1 and CDR2 from the germline V gene are SGHDT and YYEEEE. The CDR3 extends over 19 amino acids. The CDR3 DNA reads as TGTGCCAGCAGCTCCCCCGCTTTTCGGTTCGATTTCCTCGGCAATGAGCAGTTCTTC. This sequence encodes CASSSPAFRFDFLGNEQFF.

CDR3 amino acids: CASSRSDRAWNTEAFF. Here the CDR3 DNA reads TGTGCCAGCAGCCGCTCCGACCGGGCCTGGAACACTGAAGCTTTCTTT. The V call is TRBV6-5, the J call TRBJ1-1; D is uncertain. V lost 6 bases and J lost 1, with 18 bases in between. CDR1 is MNHEY, CDR2 SVGAGI, per germline. The CDR3 is 16 amino acids.

The chain links TRBV20-1 to TRBJ2-5; TRBD2 is a possible D gene (5 bases). The CDR3 length is 11 residues. Trimming shortened V by 7 bases and J by 1 base, and 7 bases separated the two germline ends. CDR1 and CDR2 (germline): DFQATT, SNEGSKA (reference sequence). The CDR3 sequence: CSGETQETQYF. CDR3 DNA sequence: TGCAGTGGGGAGACCCAAGAGACCCAGTACTTC.

This clonotype was picked up a small number of times. The gene calls are TRBV18 and TRBJ2-5; 7 bases fit TRBD2. V lost 4 bases to trimming and J lost 5 bases; unmatched junction nucleotides: 4. Germline values: CDR1 KGHSH, CDR2 LQKENI. The CDR3 runs to 13 residues. As DNA, the CDR3 is TGTGCCAGCTCACAGCTAGCGGAGGAGACCCAGTACTTC. Amino acid sequence: CASSQLAEETQYF.

V and J are TRBV24-1 and TRBJ2-3, with 7 bases that match TRBD2. Germline trimming cut 10 bases from V and 0 bases from J; bases unmatched to any gene: 6. This CDR3 is 14 amino acids long. CDR1 KGHDR and CDR2 SFDVKD come from the germline V gene. As DNA, the CDR3 is TGTGCCACGGTTGGCGGGGGTAGCACAGATACGCAGTATTTT. Protein product: CATVGGGSTDTQYF.

The chain couples TRBV20-1 to TRBJ2-7; D is perhaps TRBD2 (5 bases). CDR3 length equals 14 residues. V lost 1 base and J 2 bases, leaving 12 bases between the germline ends. CDR1 is DFQATT and CDR2 is SNEGSKA in the germline V gene (reference sequence). Here the CDR3 DNA reads TGCAGTGCTAGAGTTGGACTGGGGACCTACGAGCAGTACTTC. It is translated as CSARVGLGTYEQYF.